This T cell receptor (beta chain) was recorded in a study of beta chain features in type 1 diabetes. Findings and caveats of the study: Amplification by PCR could prefer shorter templates, with the same effect in patients and controls. Patients' naive, central memory and regulatory TCRB repertoires appeared more alike than those of healthy donors. TCRB CDR3 length was moderately but significantly reduced in all four CD4+ subsets of Type 1 diabetes patients.

One heparinised blood draw, averaging about 0.11 L, came from each donor. Sorted populations all had greater than 98% purity. This clone was counted only a few times. The antigen is unknown. Expressed TCRB transcripts were sequenced, since all the RNA that had been isolated was reverse transcribed. This table comes from immunoSEQ multiplex PCR, and its TCRdb copy is limited to in-frame clones, with some not included. The sample holds about 340,000 clones, about 14% seen once. CDR1 MDHEN and CDR2 SYDVKM come from the germline V gene. Between the trimmed V and J ends, which lost 2 bases and 4 bases, there was a span of 16 bases. CDR3 size: 16 residues.

This clonotype was obtained from a woman aged 18-29 years with type 1 diabetes. J is TRBJ2-3 and V is TRBV28; the D gene is possibly TRBD2 (6 bases). The sequencing input was naive CD4+ T cells from blood. The CDR3 loop is CASSLPEGLGADTQYF. CDR3 DNA: TGTGCCAGCAGTTTACCGGAGGGCCTTGGGGCAGATACGCAGTATTTT.